This TCR beta chain stems from a study of blood T cells in healthy people across ages. This CDR3 spans 14 amino acids. Germline lookup yields CDR1 SQVTM and CDR2 ANQGSEA. Germline trimming cut 4 bases from V and 8 bases from J; bases unmatched to any gene: 9. For the second PCR, which ran for about 7 to 11 cycles, a sample-barcoded 5' primer and a J-beta primer mix were used. MiXCR, run by TCRdb on the 5' RACE reads, gives a single entry per CDR3 protein. The table records a few hundred thousand distinct CDR3 sequences, roughly a quarter of them present only once. The same data also went into a second study, on T cells of mothers and their children.

The chain combines TRBV29-1 with TRBJ2-4; 9 bases match TRBD2. Sequencing was carried out using blood. The TCR was taken from a boy aged 2 to 10 in good health. The CDR3 DNA is TGCAGCGTTGGAACGGCGGGAGGGGACGACATTCAGTACTTC. This translates into CSVGTAGGDDIQYF.